This record covers a single T cell receptor beta chain. What it recognizes is unknown. This sample is drawn from a study of T cells after yellow fever vaccination. Germline V gene lookup returns CDR1 SGHDT and CDR2 YYEEEE. V was cut by 4 bases and J by 9 bases, with 20 bases left in between. This CDR3 spans 15 amino acids. Template switching with 5'RACE generated the TCR cDNA and added a universal primer site and UMIs. TCRdb ran MiXCR on the 5' RACE reads and lists one entry per CDR3 protein. The sample records 450,000 to 650,000 distinct CDR3 sequences, around a fifth being singletons. Study results and limitations: Some clonotypes, a small share, were shared between CD4 and CD8 compartments. When the response was secondary, it was weaker but reached its peak faster, day 5 versus 15. A large majority of primary-vaccination clones showed up again after the booster (around 96% CD4, almost 90% CD8).

The chain combines TRBV5-6 with TRBJ2-1; D assignment may be TRBD1 or TRBD2 (6 bases each). Source: PBMCs, taken more than 20 days after the first yellow fever vaccination. This receptor was identified in a man aged 18 to 30 who received the YFV17D yellow fever vaccine. DNA of the CDR3: TGTGCCAGCAGCCGTAGAATTACAGGGAGGAGTGAGCAGTTCTTC. As protein: CASSRRITGRSEQFF.